The 21 T cell receptor beta chains below were found in one sample sequenced in a study of tumor and adjacent non-tumor tissue in lung cancer. TCRbeta libraries were built with three rounds of nested PCR, modified from ARM-PCR. TCRdb called the multiplex PCR reads again in MiXCR, with one record for every CDR3 protein. The sample has 60,000 to 85,000 distinct CDR3 sequences; 55% to 85% are singletons. RNA was extracted from bulk tissue without any cell sorting. The sample was lung tumor tissue. The origin of the receptors is a man in his sixties with non-small cell lung cancer.

Comment on this clonotype: The missing conserved phenylalanine or tryptophan at the end of this CDR3 makes a read error likely. The J gene is TRBJ2-1, the V gene TRBV29-1, with 12 bases lining up with TRBD1. Germline CDR1 is SQVTM and CDR2 is ANQGSEA. The CDR3 has 14 amino acids. V shed 6 bases, J shed 8 bases, and the junction held 8 bases outside the gene matches. The DNA of the CDR3 is TGCAGCGTCCGATCGGGACAGGGGGCTCATGAGCAGTTCTAC. Translating it yields CSVRSGQGAHEQFY.

With regard to this clonotype: Being one base from a much bigger clone, this may be a read error. As the CDR3 is not closed by the conserved phenylalanine or tryptophan, this likely results from a read error. The chain carries TRBV20-1 and TRBJ2-4; tentatively, D is TRBD1 or TRBD2 (6 bases each). Trimming removed 5 bases at V and 1 base at J, with 27 bases between. The CDR3 sequence is 19 residues long. Germline-derived CDR1 and CDR2 are DFQATT and SNEGSKA (reference sequence). DNA for the CDR3: TGCAGTGCTGGCGGAGTGGCTAGCTTCCAAGGGGGGGCCAAAAACATTCAGTACTAC. Translated: CSAGGVASFQGGAKNIQYY.

Concerning this clonotype: One junction end disagrees with the germline gene, perhaps due to a read error. V and J are TRBV20-1 and TRBJ1-5; weak D call: TRBD1 (5 bases). The length of the CDR3 is 14 residues. Per germline, CDR1 DFQATT and CDR2 SNEGSKA (reference sequence). The chain's CDR3 is CIASGARGSQPQHF. CDR3 bases: TGTATTGCCTCGGGTGCAAGGGGCAGTCAGCCCCAGCATTTT.

Concerning this clonotype itself: Given the absence of the conserved phenylalanine or tryptophan at the CDR3 end, a read error is likely. The chain carries TRBV6-5 and TRBJ2-2; a possible D gene is TRBD2 (6 bases). This CDR3 has 15 residues. CDR1 is MNHEY and CDR2 is SVGAGI in the germline V gene. The CDR3 sequence: CAGSPSVTNTGELFV. The CDR3 bases are TGTGCCGGCAGTCCTAGCGTTACGAACACCGGGGAGCTGTTTGTT.

In the case of this clonotype: The junction and the germline gene differ at one end; a read error may be behind it. The V gene is TRBV11-1, the J gene TRBJ2-5; D is perhaps TRBD1 or TRBD2 (5 bases each). The CDR3 runs to 15 residues. The germline CDR1 and CDR2 sequences are SGHAT and FQDESV (reference sequence). The CDR3 reads CASRTGTVGEEAHYF. CDR3 bases: TGTGCCAGCAGGACCGGGACCGTCGGTGAAGAGGCCCATTACTTC.

This clonotype was picked up one time. The missing conserved phenylalanine or tryptophan at the end of this CDR3 makes a read error likely. CDR3 DNA: TGTGCCAGCAGTTACCGGGGACGGAATAATTCACCCCTCCACCTT. It translates to CASSYRGRNNSPLHL. The V and J genes are TRBV6-2 or TRBV6-3 and TRBJ1-6, with D perhaps TRBD1 (5 bases). V shed 2 bases and J shed 5 bases, with 10 bases lying between them. The CDR3 sequence is 15 residues long. Germline V gene data show CDR1 as MNHEY and CDR2 as SVGEGT.

At least ten counts were recorded for this clonotype. The CDR3 DNA follows: TGTGCCTGGAACAGAGACACTGAAGCTTTCTTT. Translated: CAWNRDTEAFF. This chain connects TRBV30 to TRBJ1-1; D is uncertain. This CDR3 comprises 11 residues. The germline V gene has CDR1 GTSNPN and CDR2 SVGIG (reference sequence). The V gene lost 4 bases and the J gene lost 3 bases, with 6 bases spanning the gap.

The chain links TRBV6-5 to TRBJ2-3, with D tentatively TRBD1 or TRBD2 (6 bases each). The CDR3 has 15 amino acids. Germline V CDR1 and CDR2: MNHEY, SVGAGI. Between the trimmed V and J ends, which lost 5 bases and 3 bases, there was a span of 15 bases. The CDR3 sequence: CASSAGQGRTDTQYF. For the CDR3, the DNA is TGTGCCAGCAGTGCCGGGCAGGGGAGGACAGATACGCAGTATTTT.

Note on this clonotype: A much larger clonotype is one base distant, so this may be a read error. This chain connects TRBV5-1 to TRBJ2-7; tentative D call: TRBD1 (5 bases). Deletions cut 3 bases from V and 2 bases from J, with 18 bases between. Germline CDR1 SGHRS, CDR2 YFSETQ. This CDR3 contains 16 residues. The CDR3 spells CASSYGDRDLPYEQYF. As DNA, the CDR3 is TGCGCCAGCAGCTACGGCGACAGAGACCTCCCCTACGAGCAGTACTTC.

Regarding this clonotype: No conserved phenylalanine or tryptophan ends this CDR3, so it is likely a read error. The chain combines TRBV6-1 with TRBJ2-5; 7 bases fit TRBD2. V shed 6 bases, J shed 2 bases, and the junction held 6 bases outside the gene matches. Germline lookup yields CDR1 MNHNS and CDR2 SASEGT. CDR3 length: 14 amino acids. The DNA for the CDR3 is TGTGCCAGCAGCTTCGGGGAGGGGCAAGAGACCCAGTACCTC. This translates into CASSFGEGQETQYL.

This clonotype was found many times. The chain combines TRBV5-5 with TRBJ2-1; D not certain. Trimming cost V 0 bases and J 0 bases, with 4 bases left between them. Germline CDR1 is SGHKS and CDR2 is YYEKEE (reference sequence). The CDR3 runs to 14 residues. The CDR3 bases are TGTGCCAGCAGCTTGGGGCTCTCCTACAATGAGCAGTTCTTC. Amino acid sequence: CASSLGLSYNEQFF.

The chain couples TRBV28 to TRBJ2-6, with D maybe TRBD1 (5 bases). The CDR3 covers 17 residues. CDR1 is MDHEN, CDR2 SYDVKM, per germline. Trimming stripped 7 bases from V and 6 bases from J, with 22 bases between. DNA for the CDR3: TGTGCCAGCACCTGGACAAGGGGCTCTATTGCGGCCAACGTCCTGACTTTC. Translation gives CASTWTRGSIAANVLTF.

A note on this clonotype: A clone one base away is much larger, so this may be a read error. This chain uses TRBV20-1 with TRBJ2-5; weak D call: TRBD1 (6 bases). There are 15 residues in the CDR3. Germline V CDR1 and CDR2: DFQATT, SNEGSKA (reference sequence). In nucleotides, the CDR3 is TGCAGTGCTTCGAAACAGGGTGGGGTGGAAGATACCCAGTACTTC. Protein: CSASKQGGVEDTQYF.

This chain uses TRBV20-1 with TRBJ2-3; the D gene is possibly TRBD1 (5 bases). Judging by the DNA end, TRBJ1-5 fits better; the J call may be wrong. The CDR3 totals 15 residues. Germline loops: CDR1 DFQATT, CDR2 SNEGSKA (reference sequence). CDR3 loop: CSAKPGLAGRDTQHF. Written as DNA, the CDR3 is TGCAGTGCTAAGCCGGGACTTGCGGGAAGAGATACGCAGCATTTT.

Concerning this clonotype itself: The final CDR3 position lacks the conserved phenylalanine or tryptophan, pointing to a likely read error. Because the CDR3's place on the DNA is in doubt, the DNA is left out and the CDR3 is given as listed by TCRdb. V and J are TRBV29-1 and TRBJ2-7. From its first to its last residue, the CDR3 has 11 amino acids. Germline V gene lookup returns CDR1 SQVTM and CDR2 ANQGSEA. The CDR3 sequence is CSAFVPTEQYS.

To note about this clonotype: The germline gene is not matched at one end of the junction; a read error may be the cause. The J gene is TRBJ2-3, the V gene TRBV5-5, with a tentative D call TRBD2 (5 bases). Germline V gene lookup returns CDR1 SGHKS and CDR2 YYEKEE (reference sequence). This CDR3 is built from 15 residues. The CDR3 sequence is CAGSRWRERPDTQYF. CDR3 in DNA: TGTGCCGGCAGTCGGTGGAGAGAGCGGCCAGATACGCAGTATTTT.

This clonotype was recorded a few times. The rearrangement uses TRBV6-5 and TRBJ1-1; 7 bases agree with TRBD1. Germline V gene sequence: CDR1 MNHEY, CDR2 SVGAGI. V was pared by 2 bases and J by 7 bases, with 19 bases of the junction left unmatched. This CDR3 comprises 18 residues. The CDR3 sequence is CASSYHGVRDSLKNEAFF. As DNA, the CDR3 is TGTGCCAGCAGTTACCACGGCGTCCGGGACAGCTTGAAAAATGAAGCTTTCTTT.

This clonotype was recorded once. Lacking the conserved final phenylalanine or tryptophan, this CDR3 likely reflects a read error. The chain uses TRBV20-1 and TRBJ2-7; TRBD1 aligns across 7 bases. CDR1 DFQATT and CDR2 SNEGSKA come from the germline V gene (reference sequence). The CDR3 sequence is 12 residues long. V dropped 6 bases and J dropped 5; count of bases not matched to a gene: 7. DNA for the CDR3: TGCAGTGCGAGGGACAGATCCGACGAGCAGTACTCT. This gives the protein CSARDRSDEQYS.

A word on this clonotype: A junction boundary mismatches the germline segment, possibly from a read error. The rearrangement uses TRBV20-1 and TRBJ2-1; perhaps TRBD2 as D (6 bases). The CDR3 has 18 amino acids. Germline V gene data show CDR1 as DFQATT and CDR2 as SNEGSKA (reference sequence). Written as DNA, the CDR3 is TGCAGGGCTAGAGATCACAAGGGTAGCGGAGAAAATTACAATGAGCAGTTCTTC. This translates into CRARDHKGSGENYNEQFF.

V usage is TRBV20-1 and J usage is TRBJ2-3; either TRBD1 or TRBD2 may fit D (5 bases each). The length of the CDR3 is 14 residues. Germline CDR1 is DFQATT and CDR2 is SNEGSKA (reference sequence). The germline V and J ends were trimmed by 8 bases and 14 bases, with 29 bases remaining between them. The CDR3 DNA reads TGCAGTCCGACCAGCATGGGGGAAACAGATATGCTGTATTTT. Translating gives CSPTSMGETDMLYF.

The chain couples TRBV10-3 to TRBJ2-2, with a possible D match to TRBD1 (5 bases). CDR3 size: 16 residues. Germline V gene data show CDR1 as ENHRY and CDR2 as SYGVKD. V lost 0 bases, J lost 4 bases, and 12 bases lay in between. CDR3 in DNA: TGTGCCATCAGTGAGTCGGACATGCTAACCACCGGGGAGCTGTTTTTT. This encodes CAISESDMLTTGELFF.